The T cell receptor (beta chain) under discussion was sequenced for a study of CD8 T cells in Susac syndrome. Trimming removed 3 bases from V and 6 bases from J, with 10 bases in between. Germline CDR1 is SGHDT and CDR2 is YYEEEE. There are 13 residues in the CDR3. Random hexamers were used to reverse transcribe an amount of about 0.45 to 1 ug RNA. Amplification of TCR beta CDR3 across 54 Vbeta and 13 Jbeta was performed with immunoSEQ multiplex PCR. Via MiXCR, TCRdb re-called the immunoSEQ multiplex PCR reads, giving one row per CDR3 protein. The sample yields some 450,000 distinct CDR3 sequences, more than 70% seen once. TCR beta from blood CD8+ and CD4+ T cells was sequenced. Negative isolation yielded CD4+ and CD8+ T cells, and FACS enriched TEMRA cells.

The V gene is TRBV5-6, the J gene TRBJ2-1; D call uncertain. The receptor was isolated from a human donor with multiple sclerosis. Sequenced input: CD8+ T cells from PBMCs. The CDR3 DNA follows: TGTGCCAGCAGCTCCGTCAGGAGCAATGAGCAGTTCTTC. Amino acid sequence: CASSSVRSNEQFF.